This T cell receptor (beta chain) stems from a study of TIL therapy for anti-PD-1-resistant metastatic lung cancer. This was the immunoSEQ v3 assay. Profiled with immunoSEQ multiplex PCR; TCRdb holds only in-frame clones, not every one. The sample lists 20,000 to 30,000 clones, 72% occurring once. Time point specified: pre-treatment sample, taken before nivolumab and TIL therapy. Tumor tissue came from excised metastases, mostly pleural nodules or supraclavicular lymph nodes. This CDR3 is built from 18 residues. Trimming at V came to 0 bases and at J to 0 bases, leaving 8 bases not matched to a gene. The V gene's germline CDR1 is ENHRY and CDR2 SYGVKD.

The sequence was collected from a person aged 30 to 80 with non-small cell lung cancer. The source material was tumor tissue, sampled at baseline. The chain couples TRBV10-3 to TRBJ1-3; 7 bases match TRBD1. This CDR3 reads CAISESNTGDYSGNTIYF. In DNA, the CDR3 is TGTGCCATCAGTGAGTCGAACACAGGGGATTACTCTGGAAACACCATATATTTT.